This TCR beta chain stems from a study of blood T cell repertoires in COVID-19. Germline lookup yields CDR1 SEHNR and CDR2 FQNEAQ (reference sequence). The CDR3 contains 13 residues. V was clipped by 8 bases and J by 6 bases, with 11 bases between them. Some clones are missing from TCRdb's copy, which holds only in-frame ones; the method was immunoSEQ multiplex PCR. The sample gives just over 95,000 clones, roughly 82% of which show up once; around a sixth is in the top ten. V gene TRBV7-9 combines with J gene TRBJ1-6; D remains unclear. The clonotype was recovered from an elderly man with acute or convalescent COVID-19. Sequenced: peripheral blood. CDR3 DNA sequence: TGTGCCAGCGAGACAACTCTTAATTCACCCCTCCACTTT. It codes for CASETTLNSPLHF. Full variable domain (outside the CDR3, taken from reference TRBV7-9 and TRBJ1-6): DTGVSQNPRHKITKRGQNVTFRCDPISEHNRLYWYRQTLGQGPEFLTYFQNEAQLEKSRLLSDRFSAERPKGSFSTLEIQRTEQGDSAMYLCASETTLNSPLHFGNGTRLTVT.